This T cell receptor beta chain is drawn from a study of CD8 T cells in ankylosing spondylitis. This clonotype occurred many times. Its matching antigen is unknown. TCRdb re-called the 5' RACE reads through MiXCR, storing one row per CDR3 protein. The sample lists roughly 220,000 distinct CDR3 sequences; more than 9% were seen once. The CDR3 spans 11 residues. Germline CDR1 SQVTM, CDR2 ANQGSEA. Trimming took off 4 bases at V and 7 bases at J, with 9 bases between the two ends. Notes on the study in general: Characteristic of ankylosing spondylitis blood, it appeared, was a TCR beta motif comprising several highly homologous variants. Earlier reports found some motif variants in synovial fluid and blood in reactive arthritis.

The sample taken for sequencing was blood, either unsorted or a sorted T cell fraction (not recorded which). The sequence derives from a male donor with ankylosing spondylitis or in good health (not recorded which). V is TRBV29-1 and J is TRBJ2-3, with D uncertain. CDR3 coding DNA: TGCAGCGTTGGTGGGCCGAATACGCAGTATTTT. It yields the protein CSVGGPNTQYF.